This record looks at one T cell receptor beta chain sequence and its context. Authors' data handling: Scientists estimated how many nucleated cells there were by amplifying reference gene primers. Produced via immunoSEQ multiplex PCR; TCRdb's table is partial and in-frame only. For V, J and clone size, that table is used; D and trimming come from the DNA. The profile covers around 250,000 clones, with more than 75% appearing a single time and approximately 7% taken by the ten largest. The data were obtained in a study of blood T cell repertoires in COVID-19. Turning to the study itself: Material from acute and convalescent COVID-19 was sourced from the United States, Italy and Spain. T cells, B-cell-depleted T cells, or PBMCs supplied cDNA or gDNA.

Trimming shortened V by 2 bases and J by 0 bases, and 14 bases separated the two germline ends. Germline lookup yields CDR1 SGHTS and CDR2 YDEGEE. The CDR3 extends over 16 amino acids. The TCR comes from a woman in her seventies with active or convalescent COVID-19. This chain joins TRBV5-8 and TRBJ1-1; TRBD1 is a possible D gene (5 bases). Material for sequencing was peripheral blood. As DNA, the CDR3 is TGTGCCAGCAGCTTTCCTTTGCGGGGCCTGAACACTGAAGCTTTCTTT. Protein product: CASSFPLRGLNTEAFF.